The rows below give T cell receptor beta chains drawn from one sample of a study of shared clonotypes between healthy human individuals. Data came from immunoSEQ multiplex PCR; TCRdb stores just in-frame clones and leaves some out. Among roughly 2,000,000 clones, over 85% were seen once, and the ten largest hold more than 0.95%. The sequenced material came from naive CD8+ T cells sorted from blood. The receptors come from a young man in good health. Each CDR3 is given without its conserved first and last residue. The D gene is left open where the match is weak.

J | D | V | CDR3
TRBJ2-7 | TRBD2 | TRBV4-3 | ASSQEASGAYEQY
TRBJ1-6 | - | TRBV4-3 | ASSQDFDSYNSPLH
TRBJ1-3 | - | TRBV7-9 | ASSLASSSGNTIY
TRBJ2-7 | - | TRBV4-1 | ASRDSSYEQY
TRBJ2-3 | - | TRBV6-6 | ASSSDYPLQY
TRBJ2-7 | - | TRBV9 | ASSEDSLSYEQY
TRBJ1-1 | TRBD1 | TRBV4-1 | ASSQVVRGMNTEAF
TRBJ1-2 | TRBD1 | TRBV5-6 | ASSLMTGNYGYT
TRBJ2-1 | - | TRBV7-8 | ASSLEPGAYNEQF
TRBJ1-2 | TRBD1 | TRBV29-1 | SVWSGTVGNYGYT
- | TRBD2 | TRBV4-3 | ASSQGLAASYEQY
TRBJ1-2 | - | TRBV2 | ASSEAEQEKVPNYGYT
TRBJ1-1 | - | TRBV6-6 | ASSYTGWDTEAF
TRBJ1-1 | - | TRBV6-1 | ASRMDGNTEAF
TRBJ2-7 | TRBD2 | TRBV6-6 | ASSYSTSGRYEQY
TRBJ1-1 | - | TRBV29-1 | SVELTLQSEAF
TRBJ2-1 | - | TRBV7-9 | ASSPKAYNEQF
TRBJ2-2 | TRBD1 | TRBV7-6 | ASSRDRVTGELF
TRBJ2-1 | - | TRBV5-6 | ASSPIGGDFYNEQF
TRBJ2-7 | - | TRBV5-4 | ASSPAGISYEQY
TRBJ1-5 | - | TRBV19 | ASSTPHQPQH
TRBJ2-1 | - | TRBV27 | ASSLLGTPYNEQF
TRBJ2-2 | - | TRBV9 | ASSIGTANTGELF
TRBJ2-7 | TRBD2 | TRBV15 | ATSRVPTSGTYEQY
TRBJ1-1 | - | TRBV25-1 | ASSEWGRRGAEAF
TRBJ1-1 | - | TRBV4-2 | ASSQPGTGTEAF
TRBJ2-4 | - | TRBV2 | ASSGARVGENIQY
TRBJ1-2 | - | TRBV4-1 | ASSQTGTDNYGYT
TRBJ2-3 | - | TRBV6-1 | ATHRVLTDTQY
TRBJ2-1 | - | TRBV11-3 | ASSLERGSGNEQF
TRBJ2-2 | TRBD2 | TRBV28 | ASSPGLAGGLNTGELF
TRBJ2-7 | - | TRBV27 | ASSHWENSYEQY
TRBJ1-2 | TRBD1 | TRBV10-3 | AISEIGTDYGYT
TRBJ1-2 | TRBD1 | TRBV13 | ASSLGVRGQGDGYT
TRBJ2-2 | - | TRBV6-1 | ATLVDTGELF
TRBJ2-5 | TRBD2 | TRBV10-3 | AISEGLAGKETQY
TRBJ2-7 | TRBD2 | TRBV7-9 | ASSSTSGGTSSYEQY
TRBJ2-3 | TRBD2 | TRBV4-1 | ASSLGGGTDTQY
TRBJ2-7 | - | TRBV7-9 | ASSLAGAYEQY
TRBJ1-5 | - | TRBV19 | ASWGAANQPQH
TRBJ1-4 | - | TRBV6-5 | ASSTRQEEGEKLF
TRBJ1-6 | - | TRBV27 | ASSPESAGSYNSPLH
TRBJ2-7 | TRBD2 | TRBV27 | ASGGRADYEQY
TRBJ2-2 | TRBD1 | TRBV6-5 | ASSSPGQGVGELF
TRBJ1-1 | TRBD1 | TRBV28 | ASSSYRGRSLNTEAF
TRBJ2-3 | - | TRBV5-3 | ARSFSLKDCPSDTQY
TRBJ1-1 | - | TRBV19 | ASTTMNTEAF
TRBJ2-7 | TRBD2 | TRBV6-5 | ASTPLAATYEQY
TRBJ2-1 | - | TRBV7-8 | ASSPGNNEQF
TRBJ2-1 | - | TRBV29-1 | SVEVSEYEQF
TRBJ1-1 | TRBD1 | TRBV4-1 | ASSLTQQGYLAF
TRBJ2-3 | - | TRBV7-9 | ASSSTTGTDTQY
TRBJ2-1 | - | TRBV5-6 | ASSLFQARNEQF
TRBJ1-6 | - | TRBV6-6 | ASSYSTGLH
TRBJ2-3 | - | TRBV6-5 | ASSPGPPADTQY